Following are 20 T cell receptor beta chains from one sample sequenced in a study of CD8+ T cells in alopecia areata. The authors extracted RNA and reverse transcribed it into cDNA as the sequencing template. The repertoire was sequenced with immunoSEQ multiplex PCR; TCRdb's copy has only in-frame clones and lacks some. The data show around 290,000 clones, with none appearing a single time. On the basis of CD4, CD8alpha, NKG2D, NKG2ACE and other markers, pooled cutaneous lymph node cells were sorted. Sequencing was performed on CD4+ T cells sorted from a lymph node. The receptors originated from a C3H/HeJ mouse with alopecia areata. This mouse strain has H2-k as its MHC haplotype.

With respect to this clone: Gene names denote mouse genes. The observed sequence ends 4 residues before the CDR3 terminus, with the missing tail filled in from the germline J gene. The rearrangement joins TRBV13-2 to TRBJ2-1; 7 nucleotides align to TRBD2. Trimming cost V 1 base and J 1 base; bases outside gene matches: 2. The CDR3 is made up of 15 amino acids. CDR1 is NNHNN and CDR2 is SYGAGS in the germline V gene (reference sequence). Incomplete CDR3 DNA: TGTGCCAGCGGTGATATCTGGGGGAACTATGCT. It yields the protein CASGDIWGNYA. The complete CDR3 sequence is CASGDIWGNYAEQFF.

With respect to this clone: These gene names are mouse names. Sequencing ends 4 residues short of the CDR3 end; the germline J gene provides the rest. The gene calls are TRBV5 and TRBJ1-2; 10 nucleotides line up with TRBD1. Germline CDR1 reads LGHNA; CDR2 reads YNLKQL (reference sequence). Trimming at V came to 0 bases and at J to 4 bases, leaving 2 bases not matched to a gene. The CDR3 contains 15 residues. Partial CDR3 DNA: TGTGCCAGCAGCCAAGATGGGGACAGGGGCTCC. This translates into CASSQDGDRGS. The CDR3 reads in full as CASSQDGDRGSDYTF.

This clone turned up a few times. Genes and germline come from the mouse. The read stops 4 residues short of the end of the CDR3; the missing end is completed from the germline J gene. The chain is built from TRBV13-1 and TRBJ2-7; TRBD2 is a possible D gene (6 bases). The germline V gene has CDR1 NSHNY and CDR2 SYGAGN. The CDR3 has 13 amino acids. This CDR3 reads CASSEGTSYEQYF. The sequenced part of the CDR3 DNA is TGTGCCAGCAGTGAAGGGACTTCATAT.

As regards this clone: Germline and genes: mouse. The read comes to an end 4 residues before the CDR3 does, leaving the germline J gene to fill in the end. The same CDR3 can be traced to other DNA sequences in this sample. This sequence joins TRBV13-3 and TRBJ2-7, with 9 bases fitting TRBD2. The CDR3 extends over 14 amino acids. Germline values: CDR1 NNHDY, CDR2 SYVADS. The CDR3 sequence: CASSERTGGYEQYF. The sequenced part of the CDR3 DNA is TGTGCCAGCAGTGAAAGAACTGGGGGGTAT.

About this clone: All gene names here are mouse names. The observed sequence ends 3 residues before the CDR3 terminus, with the missing tail filled in from the germline J gene. The rearrangement joins TRBV13-1 to TRBJ1-6; D remains unclear. TRBJ1-6 is an ORF; its function is uncertain. CDR3 length equals 12 residues. CDR1 NSHNY and CDR2 SYGAGN come from the germline V gene. Trimming pared 5 bases from V and 5 bases from J, leaving 5 bases between. The CDR3 sequence is CASRSNNSPLYF. The CDR3 bases that were read are TGTGCCAGCAGGTCTAATAATTCGCCC.

In regard to this clone: Each gene name is a mouse one. The read ends 4 residues early relative to the CDR3; the germline J gene fills the gap. The rearrangement joins TRBV14 to TRBJ2-5; 9 nucleotides align to TRBD2. This CDR3 is 15 amino acids long. Germline CDR1 SGHDT, CDR2 FRDEAV. J lost 1 base, V lost 1 base, and 1 base had no gene match. This chain's CDR3 is CASSFDWGYQDTQYF. The covered CDR3 bases are TGTGCCAGCAGTTTCGACTGGGGGTACCAAGAC.

A few counts support this clone. The gene symbols are mouse symbols. The read ends 4 residues shy of where the CDR3 ends; the end is completed using the germline J gene. The genes are TRBV13-1 and TRBJ2-2; TRBD1 is a possible D gene (5 bases). Germline loops: CDR1 NSHNY, CDR2 SYGAGN. CDR3 length equals 16 residues. V dropped 0 bases and J dropped 1 base, with 10 bases sitting between them. The CDR3 DNA, read in part, is TGTGCCAGCAGTGATGCACGACAGCAAAACACCGGG. This sequence encodes CASSDARQQNTG. The whole CDR3 protein reads CASSDARQQNTGQLYF.

This clone has more than one count but fewer than ten. Gene names denote mouse genes. The read terminates 4 residues before the CDR3 end, so the remaining end is supplied by the germline J gene. The chain combines TRBV1 with TRBJ1-1; no clear D. The V end lost 3 bases, the J end lost 0 bases, and 5 bases lay between the germline ends. This CDR3 spans 13 amino acids. CDR1 is NSQYPW, CDR2 LRSPGD, per germline (reference sequence). This chain's CDR3 is CTCSALTNTEVFF. Partial CDR3 DNA: TGCACCTGCAGTGCCCTTACAAACACA.

This clone was seen more than once but under ten times. Gene labels here are mouse ones. With the read ending 4 residues before the CDR3 end, the germline J gene is used to fill in that end. V gene TRBV13-1 combines with J gene TRBJ1-2; weak D call: TRBD1 (6 bases). Trimming took off 3 bases at V and 0 bases at J, with 12 bases between the two ends. Per germline, CDR1 NSHNY and CDR2 SYGAGN. This CDR3 comprises 15 residues. The CDR3: CASSVKGTTNSDYTF. Partial CDR3 DNA: TGTGCCAGCAGTGTGAAGGGGACAACAAACTCC.

This clone turned up a few times. Gene labels here are mouse ones. The DNA ends 4 residues before the CDR3 does, and the rest of the CDR3 is filled in from the germline J gene. The rearrangement joins TRBV19 to TRBJ2-3, with TRBD1 matching 10 bases. Germline assignment: CDR1 FNHDT and CDR2 SITEND (reference sequence). The CDR3 is 16 amino acids. Losses at the gene ends were 7 bases for V and 1 base for J; bases not matched to a gene: 9. CDR3 bases read: TGTGCCAGCTCTCCGGGACAGGGGAAGGGTGCAGAA. Translated: CASSPGQGKGAE. In full, the CDR3 is CASSPGQGKGAETLYF.

Remarks on this clone: The gene symbols are mouse symbols. The CDR3 goes on 4 residues after the read ends, and that part is filled in from the germline J gene. The chain combines TRBV14 with TRBJ1-1; D may be TRBD1 (6 bases). Trimming took off 4 bases at V and 3 bases at J, with 13 bases between the two ends. This CDR3 region has 14 residues. Germline-derived CDR1 and CDR2 are SGHDT and FRDEAV. CDR3 DNA (partial): TGTGCCAGCAGTACCGGGACAAGAGACACA. This translates into CASSTGTRDT. The CDR3 in full is CASSTGTRDTEVFF.

Regarding this clone: Genes and germline are mouse. The read terminates 4 residues before the CDR3 end, so the remaining end is supplied by the germline J gene. The identical CDR3 is also encoded by other nucleotide sequences in the sample. The V call is TRBV19, the J call TRBJ2-3, with a tentative D call TRBD1 (5 bases). V gave up 3 bases and J gave up 3 bases, with 5 bases separating them. The CDR3 runs to 12 residues. Germline V gene sequence: CDR1 FNHDT, CDR2 SITEND (reference sequence). Partial CDR3 DNA: TGTGCCAGCAGTAGACAGGCAGAA. Residues: CASSRQAE. The whole CDR3 sequence is CASSRQAETLYF.

Regarding this clone: The genes are named according to mouse. The CDR3 end lies 4 residues beyond the end of the read and is filled in from the germline J gene. J is TRBJ2-4 and V is TRBV1, with TRBD1 identical over 9 bases. The CDR3 runs to 16 residues. Germline V lookup: CDR1 NSQYPW, CDR2 LRSPGD (reference sequence). The junction had 5 bases not matched to a gene; V was cut back by 4 bases and J by 0 bases. The CDR3 bases that were read are TGCACCTGCAGTGTTACAGGGGGCTCTAGTCAAAAC. It is translated as CTCSVTGGSSQN. The whole CDR3 reads CTCSVTGGSSQNTLYF.

With regard to this clone: Gene names and germline refer to mouse. Read data end 3 residues before the CDR3 end; the end is taken from the germline J gene. The V call is TRBV13-1, the J call TRBJ1-6; 9 bases align to TRBD1. TRBJ1-6 is placed among ORFs of uncertain function. Germline CDR1 NSHNY, CDR2 SYGAGN. This CDR3 spans 16 amino acids. After removal of 2 bases from V and 7 bases from J, the junction contained 7 bases not matched to a gene. The sequenced part of the CDR3 DNA is TGTGCCAGCAGTGAAGACAGGGGGGCTGGGAATTCGCCC. It is translated as CASSEDRGAGNSP. The entire CDR3 protein is CASSEDRGAGNSPLYF.

With respect to this clone: Mouse names are used for the genes. The read falls 4 residues short of the CDR3 end, and the missing part is taken from the germline J gene. J is TRBJ2-1 and V is TRBV1, with D maybe TRBD1 (5 bases). CDR1 NSQYPW and CDR2 LRSPGD come from the germline V gene (reference sequence). This CDR3 spans 16 amino acids. V gave up 0 bases and J gave up 3 bases, with 12 bases separating them. The sequenced part of the CDR3 DNA is TGCACCTGCAGTGCAGATCGCGGACAAATCTATGCT. Residues: CTCSADRGQIYA. The whole CDR3 sequence reads CTCSADRGQIYAEQFF.

As regards this clone: Gene names follow the mouse nomenclature. The CDR3 end lies 4 residues beyond the end of the read and is filled in from the germline J gene. V is TRBV13-1 and J is TRBJ2-5; 10 bases are shared with TRBD2. The J segment lost 0 bases and the V segment lost 3 bases, leaving 1 base of the junction unmatched. This CDR3 region has 15 residues. The V gene's germline CDR1 is NSHNY and CDR2 SYGAGN. CDR3 bases read: TGTGCCAGCAGTGGACTGGGGGGTAACCAAGAC. It is translated as CASSGLGGNQD. The full CDR3 is CASSGLGGNQDTQYF.

The sample holds a few counts of this clone. Germline and genes: mouse. The missing CDR3 end, 4 residues past where the read stops, is filled in from the germline J gene. The gene calls are TRBV1 and TRBJ2-5; TRBD2 aligns across 13 bases. Looked up from germline, CDR1 is NSQYPW and CDR2 is LRSPGD (reference sequence). The CDR3 has 17 amino acids. The sequenced CDR3 bases are TGCACCTGCAGCCCACCGGACTGGGGGGGCGCGGGGGAC. Protein product: CTCSPPDWGGAGD. The full CDR3 protein reads CTCSPPDWGGAGDTQYF.

As to this clone: Mouse germline and gene names are used. Coverage ceases 4 residues before the CDR3 finishes, and the germline J gene fills in the end. The V call is TRBV1, the J call TRBJ2-3; D is unclear. V was shortened by 4 bases and J by 0 bases, with 8 bases between the two germline ends. CDR3 length equals 14 residues. Germline assignment: CDR1 NSQYPW and CDR2 LRSPGD (reference sequence). The CDR3 loop reads CTCSDSSSAETLYF. CDR3 DNA (partial): TGCACCTGCAGTGACAGTTCTAGTGCAGAA.

The table lists this clone with many counts. Genes here carry mouse names. From the germline J gene comes the end of the CDR3, since the read stops 4 residues before it. This rearrangement joins TRBV17 to TRBJ2-1; TRBD1 agrees at 7 bases. This CDR3 is built from 13 residues. Germline V gene sequence: CDR1 MNHDT, CDR2 YYDKIL. Trimming cost V 6 bases and J 3 bases; bases outside gene matches: 2. The CDR3 sequence is CASRPGGYAEQFF. The part of the CDR3 DNA that was read is TGTGCTAGCAGGCCAGGGGGCTATGCT.

This clone appeared a few times. Any gene name here is a mouse gene name. The read ends 4 residues shy of where the CDR3 ends; the end is completed using the germline J gene. The chain recombines TRBV1 with TRBJ2-2, with TRBD2 as a possible D gene (6 bases). This CDR3 contains 17 residues. Trimming removed 4 bases from V and 0 bases from J, with 15 bases in between. Germline assignment: CDR1 NSQYPW and CDR2 LRSPGD (reference sequence). Incomplete CDR3 DNA: TGCACCTGCAGTGGGATCCAGGGACTTGCAAACACCGGG. This gives the protein CTCSGIQGLANTG. The full CDR3 protein is CTCSGIQGLANTGQLYF.